This T cell receptor (beta chain) was recovered during a study of blood T cell repertoires in COVID-19. About the research overall: Italy, Spain and the United States were the sources of the convalescent and acute COVID-19 samples. T cells, B-cell-depleted T cells, or PBMCs provided the cDNA or gDNA that served as material.

The CDR3 is 16 residues long. The germline gives CDR1 MGHRA, CDR2 YSYEKL. V was shortened by 0 bases and J by 4 bases, with 16 bases between the two germline ends. Study processing details: The authors estimated nucleated cell counts from reference gene primer amplification. Produced via immunoSEQ multiplex PCR; TCRdb's table is partial and in-frame only. V and J calls plus clone size are reproduced from that table; the DNA served to infer D and trimming. This table holds 110,000 to 150,000 clones, roughly 79% found once. This clonotype originated in a human donor in a cohort sampled during active COVID-19. This rearrangement joins TRBV4-1 to TRBJ2-7; D is uncertain. The sequencing input was peripheral blood. The CDR3 loop reads CASSQDRGDPPYEQYF. In DNA form, the CDR3 reads TGCGCCAGCAGCCAAGATCGTGGAGACCCTCCTTACGAGCAGTACTTC.